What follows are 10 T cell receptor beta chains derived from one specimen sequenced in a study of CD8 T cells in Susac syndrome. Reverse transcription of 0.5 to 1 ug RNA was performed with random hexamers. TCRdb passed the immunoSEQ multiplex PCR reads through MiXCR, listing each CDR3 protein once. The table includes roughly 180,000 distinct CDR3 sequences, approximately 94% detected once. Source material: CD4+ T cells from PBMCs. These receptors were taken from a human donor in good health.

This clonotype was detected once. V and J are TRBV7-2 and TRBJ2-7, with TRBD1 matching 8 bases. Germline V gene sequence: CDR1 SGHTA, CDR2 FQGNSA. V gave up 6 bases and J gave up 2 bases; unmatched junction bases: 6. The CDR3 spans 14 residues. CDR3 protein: CASSSHRGTYEQYF. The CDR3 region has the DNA TGTGCCAGCAGTAGCCACAGGGGGACCTACGAGCAGTACTTC.

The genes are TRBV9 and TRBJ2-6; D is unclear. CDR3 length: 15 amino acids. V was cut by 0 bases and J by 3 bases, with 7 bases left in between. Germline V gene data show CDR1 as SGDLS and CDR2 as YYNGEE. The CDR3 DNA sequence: TGTGCCAGCAGCGTAGCCCCCCGTGGGGCCAACGTCCTGACTTTC. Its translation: CASSVAPRGANVLTF. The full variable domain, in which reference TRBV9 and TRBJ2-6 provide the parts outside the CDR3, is DSGVTQTPKHLITATGQRVTLRCSPRSGDLSVYWYQQSLDQGLQFLIQYYNGEERAKGNILERFSAQQFPDLHSELNLSSLELGDSALYFCASSVAPRGANVLTFGAGSRLTVL.

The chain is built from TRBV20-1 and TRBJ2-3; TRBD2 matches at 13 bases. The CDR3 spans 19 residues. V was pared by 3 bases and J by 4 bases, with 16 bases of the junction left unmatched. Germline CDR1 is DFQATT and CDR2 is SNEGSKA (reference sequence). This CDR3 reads CSASRLAGGSLFQADTQYF. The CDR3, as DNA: TGCAGTGCTAGTAGACTAGCGGGAGGTTCTTTGTTTCAGGCAGATACGCAGTATTTT.

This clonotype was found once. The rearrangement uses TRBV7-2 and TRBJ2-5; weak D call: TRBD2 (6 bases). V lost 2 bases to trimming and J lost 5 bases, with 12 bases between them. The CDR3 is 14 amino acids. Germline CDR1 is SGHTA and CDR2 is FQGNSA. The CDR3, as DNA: TGTGCCAGCAGCTTACGAGGGGAGGTGGAGACCCAGTACTTC. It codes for CASSLRGEVETQYF. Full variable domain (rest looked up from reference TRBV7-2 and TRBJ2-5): GAGVSQSPSNKVTEKGKDVELRCDPISGHTALYWYRQSLGQGLEFLIYFQGNSAPDKSGLPSDRFSAERTGGSVSTLTIQRTQQEDSAVYLCASSLRGEVETQYFGPGTRLLVL.

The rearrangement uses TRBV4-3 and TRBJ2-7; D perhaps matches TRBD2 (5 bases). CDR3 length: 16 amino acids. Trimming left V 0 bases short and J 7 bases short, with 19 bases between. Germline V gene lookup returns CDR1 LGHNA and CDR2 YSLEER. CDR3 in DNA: TGCGCCAGCAGCCAAGATTTTTTGAGGTGGACTGGAGAGCAGTACTTC. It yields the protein CASSQDFLRWTGEQYF.

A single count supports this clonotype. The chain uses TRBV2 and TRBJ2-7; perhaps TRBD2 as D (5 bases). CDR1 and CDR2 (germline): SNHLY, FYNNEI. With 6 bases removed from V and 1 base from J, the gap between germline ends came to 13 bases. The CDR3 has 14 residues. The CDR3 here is CASRGRLTSYEQYF. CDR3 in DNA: TGTGCCAGCAGGGGCCGACTAACTTCCTACGAGCAGTACTTC. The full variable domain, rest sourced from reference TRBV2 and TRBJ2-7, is EPEVTQTPSHQVTQMGQEVILRCVPISNHLYFYWYRQILGQKVEFLVSFYNNEISEKSEIFDDQFSVERPDGSNFTLKIRSTKLEDSAMYFCASRGRLTSYEQYFGPGTRLTVT.

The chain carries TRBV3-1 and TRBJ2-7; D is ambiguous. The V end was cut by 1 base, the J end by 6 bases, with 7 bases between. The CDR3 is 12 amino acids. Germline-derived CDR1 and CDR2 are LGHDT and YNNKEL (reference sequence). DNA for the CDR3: TGTGCCAGCAGCCAAGTGCAGAGCGAGCAGTACTTC. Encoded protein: CASSQVQSEQYF.

The CDR3 here is CASSQDPLYEQYF. The DNA for the CDR3 is TGTGCCAGCAGCCAAGACCCCCTGTACGAGCAGTACTTC. J is TRBJ2-7 and V is TRBV3-1, with D unclear. The CDR3 consists of 13 residues. V was trimmed by 0 bases and J by 4 bases, leaving 7 bases between them. Germline V gene lookup returns CDR1 LGHDT and CDR2 YNNKEL (reference sequence).

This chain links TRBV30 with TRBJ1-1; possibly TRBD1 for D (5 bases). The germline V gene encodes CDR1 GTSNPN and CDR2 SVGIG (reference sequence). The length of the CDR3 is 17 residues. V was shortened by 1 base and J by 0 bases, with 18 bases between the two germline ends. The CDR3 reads CAWSAPPGRTMNTEAFF. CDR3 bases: TGTGCCTGGAGTGCTCCACCGGGACGGACCATGAACACTGAAGCTTTCTTT.

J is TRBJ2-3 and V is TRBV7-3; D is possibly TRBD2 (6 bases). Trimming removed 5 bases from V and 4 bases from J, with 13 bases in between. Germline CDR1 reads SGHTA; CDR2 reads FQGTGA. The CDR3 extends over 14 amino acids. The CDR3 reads CASSITSIADTQYF. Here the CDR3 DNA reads TGTGCCAGCAGCATCACTAGCATCGCAGATACGCAGTATTTT.